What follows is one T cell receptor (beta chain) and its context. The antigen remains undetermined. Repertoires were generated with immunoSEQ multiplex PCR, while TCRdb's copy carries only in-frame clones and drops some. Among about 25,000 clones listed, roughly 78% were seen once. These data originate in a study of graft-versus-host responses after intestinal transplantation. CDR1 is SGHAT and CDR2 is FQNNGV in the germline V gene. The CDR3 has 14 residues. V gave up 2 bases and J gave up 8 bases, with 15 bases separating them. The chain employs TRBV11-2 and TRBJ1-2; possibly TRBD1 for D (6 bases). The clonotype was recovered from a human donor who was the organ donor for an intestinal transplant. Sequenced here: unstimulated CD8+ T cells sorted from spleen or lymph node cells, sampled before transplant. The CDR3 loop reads CASSLIQGQDGYTF. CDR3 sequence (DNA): TGTGCCAGCAGCTTAATACAGGGACAAGACGGCTACACCTTC.